This T cell receptor (beta chain) came from a study of breast tumors, draining lymph nodes, adjacent tissues. Findings and caveats of the study: Luminal-like breast cancer showed significantly greater tumor-nontumor repertoire similarity than basal-like breast cancer did.

TCRdb passed the multiplex PCR reads through MiXCR, listing each CDR3 protein once. The sample has roughly 110,000 distinct CDR3 sequences; 30% are singletons. On this clonotype itself: Its antigen is undetermined. One base away lies a much larger clone, so this may be a sequencing read error.

Samples came from axillary lymph nodes draining the breast cancer. The specimen sequenced was axillary lymph node tissue. This clonotype was obtained from a female donor with breast cancer. Some clones in this sample may be carry-over from other donors' samples.

The CDR3 nucleotides read TGTGCCGGCAGTTACTCGAGCTGTGGCTACACCTTC. It yields the protein CAGSYSSCGYTF. V and J are TRBV6-5 and TRBJ1-2; D is ambiguous. Germline V lookup: CDR1 MNHEY, CDR2 SVGAGI. This CDR3 region has 12 residues.